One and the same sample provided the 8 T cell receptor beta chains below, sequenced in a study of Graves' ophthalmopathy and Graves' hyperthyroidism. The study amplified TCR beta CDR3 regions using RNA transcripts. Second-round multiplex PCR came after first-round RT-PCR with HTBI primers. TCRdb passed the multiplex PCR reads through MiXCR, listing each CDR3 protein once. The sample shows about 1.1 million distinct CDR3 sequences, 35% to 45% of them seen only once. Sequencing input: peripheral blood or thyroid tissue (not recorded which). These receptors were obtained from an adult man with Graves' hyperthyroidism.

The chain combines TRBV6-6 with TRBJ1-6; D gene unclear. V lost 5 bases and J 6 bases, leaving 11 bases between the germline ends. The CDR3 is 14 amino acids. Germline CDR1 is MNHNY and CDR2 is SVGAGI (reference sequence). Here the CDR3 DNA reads TGTGCCAGCAGTACCGAGAGTGTTAATTCACCCCTCCACTTT. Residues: CASSTESVNSPLHF.

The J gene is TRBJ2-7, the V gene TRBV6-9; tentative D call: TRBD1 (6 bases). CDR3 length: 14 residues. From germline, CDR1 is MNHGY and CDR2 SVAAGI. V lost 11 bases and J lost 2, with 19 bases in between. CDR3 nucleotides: TGTGCCTGCCGGAGAGGCCAGGGGCCCTACGAGCAGTACTTC. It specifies CACRRGQGPYEQYF.

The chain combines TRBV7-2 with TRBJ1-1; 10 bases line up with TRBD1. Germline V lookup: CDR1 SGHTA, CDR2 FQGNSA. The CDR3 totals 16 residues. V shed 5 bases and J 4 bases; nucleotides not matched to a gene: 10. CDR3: CASSPADRGWGTEAFF. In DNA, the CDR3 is TGTGCCAGCAGCCCAGCGGACAGGGGGTGGGGCACTGAAGCTTTCTTT.

CDR3 sequence: CASSYNGVETQYF. In nucleotides, the CDR3 is TGTGCCAGCAGCTATAACGGGGTGGAGACCCAGTACTTC. This sequence joins TRBV7-2 and TRBJ2-5; a weak D match, TRBD2 (5 bases). The CDR3 loop spans 13 amino acids. CDR1 is SGHTA and CDR2 is FQGNSA in the germline V gene. V lost 4 bases and J 5 bases, leaving 11 bases between the germline ends. Full variable domain (missing parts from reference TRBV7-2 and TRBJ2-5): GAGVSQSPSNKVTEKGKDVELRCDPISGHTALYWYRQSLGQGLEFLIYFQGNSAPDKSGLPSDRFSAERTGGSVSTLTIQRTQQEDSAVYLCASSYNGVETQYFGPGTRLLVL.

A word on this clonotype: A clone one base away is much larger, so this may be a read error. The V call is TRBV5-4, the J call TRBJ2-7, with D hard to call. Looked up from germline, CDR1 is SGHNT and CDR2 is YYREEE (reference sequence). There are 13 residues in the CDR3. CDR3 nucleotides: TGTGCCAACAGCTTCCCTACCCGAAACGAGCAGTACTTC. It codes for CANSFPTRNEQYF.

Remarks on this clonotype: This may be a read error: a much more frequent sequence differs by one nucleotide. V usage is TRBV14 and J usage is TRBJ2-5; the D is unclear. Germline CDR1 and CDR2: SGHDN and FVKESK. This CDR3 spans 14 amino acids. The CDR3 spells CASSQDVEQEAQYF. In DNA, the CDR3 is TGTGCCAGCAGCCAAGATGTGGAGCAAGAGGCCCAGTACTTC. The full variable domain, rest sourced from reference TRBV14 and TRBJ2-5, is EAGVTQFPSHSVIEKGQTVTLRCDPISGHDNLYWYRRVMGKEIKFLLHFVKESKQDESGMPNNRFLAERTGGTYSTLKVQPAELEDSGVYFCASSQDVEQEAQYFGPGTRLLVL.

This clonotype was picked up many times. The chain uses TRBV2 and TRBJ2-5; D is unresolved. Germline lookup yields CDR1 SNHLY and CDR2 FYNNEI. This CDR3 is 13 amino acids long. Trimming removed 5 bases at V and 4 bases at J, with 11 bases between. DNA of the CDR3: TGTGCCAGCAGTCGTGATATACGAGAGACCCAGTACTTC. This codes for CASSRDIRETQYF.

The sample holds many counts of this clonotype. The CDR3 coding sequence is TGTGCCAGCAGCTTGTCCCAAAATGACTATGGCTACACCTTC. It is translated as CASSLSQNDYGYTF. This chain uses TRBV7-9 with TRBJ1-2; D is unresolved. Trimming took off 3 bases at V and 3 bases at J, with 11 bases between the two ends. The CDR3 runs to 14 residues. Germline CDR1 reads SEHNR; CDR2 reads FQNEAQ (reference sequence).